This is a list of T cell receptor beta chains from one sample in a study of OX40 agonist ivuxolimab in advanced cancers. Data came from immunoSEQ multiplex PCR; TCRdb stores just in-frame clones and leaves some out. The sample shows 50,000 to 65,000 clones, roughly 87% of them seen only once. The sample consisted of CD4+ or CD8+ T cells sorted from blood, taken in a trial of the OX40 agonist ivuxolimab. All receptors come from an adult with an advanced solid tumor such as melanoma, head and neck, liver or kidney cancer. The CDR3 runs from the conserved cysteine through the conserved F or W. The order of the fields is D gene, clone size, J gene, V gene, CDR3 protein, CDR3 DNA. A D gene is named only where the DNA matches it firmly. Clone size is given for some rows only: seen once, a few or many times, or a class if the clone is expanded.

d_call: NA
clone_size: NA
j_call: TRBJ2-7
v_call: TRBV5-8
cdr3_aa: CASSFPLSYEQYF
cdr3_nt: TGTGCCAGCAGCTTCCCCCTTTCCTACGAGCAGTACTTC

d_call: TRBD2
clone_size: NA
j_call: TRBJ2-1
v_call: TRBV5-5
cdr3_aa: CASSFERGTYNEQFF
cdr3_nt: TGTGCCAGCAGCTTTGAGCGGGGGACCTACAATGAGCAGTTCTTC

d_call: NA
clone_size: NA
j_call: TRBJ2-1
v_call: TRBV7-7
cdr3_aa: CASSLTTSREQFF
cdr3_nt: TGTGCTAGCAGCTTAACCACTAGCCGTGAGCAGTTCTTC

d_call: NA
clone_size: NA
j_call: TRBJ1-2
v_call: TRBV6-1
cdr3_aa: CASRPQPNYGYTF
cdr3_nt: TGTGCCAGCAGACCTCAACCAAACTATGGCTACACCTTC

d_call: NA
clone_size: NA
j_call: TRBJ2-3
v_call: TRBV6-1
cdr3_aa: CASSEVTDTQYF
cdr3_nt: TGTGCCAGCAGTGAAGTTACAGATACGCAGTATTTT

d_call: TRBD1
clone_size: few
j_call: TRBJ1-6
v_call: TRBV5-6
cdr3_aa: CASSWTGYNSPLHF
cdr3_nt: TGTGCCAGCAGCTGGACAGGTTATAATTCACCCCTCCACTTT

d_call: NA
clone_size: once
j_call: TRBJ2-7
v_call: TRBV30
cdr3_aa: CAWSPPGLKGEQYF
cdr3_nt: TGTGCCTGGAGCCCTCCGGGACTTAAGGGCGAGCAGTACTTC

d_call: NA
clone_size: NA
j_call: TRBJ1-1
v_call: TRBV5-1
cdr3_aa: CASSLQPTDTEAFF
cdr3_nt: TGCGCCAGCAGCTTACAGCCGACCGACACTGAAGCTTTCTTT

d_call: TRBD1
clone_size: NA
j_call: TRBJ2-1
v_call: TRBV18
cdr3_aa: CASSQGQGVYNEQFF
cdr3_nt: TGTGCCAGCTCACAGGGACAGGGGGTCTACAATGAGCAGTTCTTC

d_call: TRBD1
clone_size: NA
j_call: TRBJ2-1
v_call: TRBV7-9
cdr3_aa: CASSTGTGGGGEQFF
cdr3_nt: TGTGCCAGCAGCACCGGGACAGGGGGCGGTGGTGAGCAGTTCTTC

d_call: NA
clone_size: NA
j_call: TRBJ2-1
v_call: TRBV5-1
cdr3_aa: CASSLVGDSYNEQFF
cdr3_nt: TGCGCCAGCAGCTTGGTAGGCGACTCCTACAATGAGCAGTTCTTC

d_call: NA
clone_size: NA
j_call: TRBJ2-7
v_call: TRBV12-1
cdr3_aa: CASSLDSLGYEQYF
cdr3_nt: TGTGCCAGCAGCTTAGACAGTCTCGGCTACGAGCAGTACTTC

d_call: NA
clone_size: NA
j_call: TRBJ1-4
v_call: TRBV25-1
cdr3_aa: CASSGHQGRPAGKLFF
cdr3_nt: TGTGCCAGCAGTGGCCACCAAGGGCGGCCGGCGGGGAAACTGTTTTTT

d_call: NA
clone_size: NA
j_call: TRBJ1-1
v_call: TRBV6-5
cdr3_aa: CASSWAENTEAFF
cdr3_nt: TGTGCCAGCAGTTGGGCCGAGAACACTGAAGCTTTCTTT

d_call: NA
clone_size: NA
j_call: TRBJ2-2
v_call: TRBV6-5
cdr3_aa: CASSSTYTGELFF
cdr3_nt: TGTGCCAGCAGTTCGACCTACACCGGGGAGCTGTTTTTT

d_call: NA
clone_size: NA
j_call: TRBJ1-2
v_call: TRBV30
cdr3_aa: CAWTQTGRGYTF
cdr3_nt: TGTGCCTGGACCCAAACGGGGCGGGGCTACACCTTC

d_call: TRBD1
clone_size: NA
j_call: TRBJ2-3
v_call: TRBV7-9
cdr3_aa: CASSLGWTGGSYPDTQYF
cdr3_nt: TGTGCCAGCAGCTTAGGGTGGACAGGGGGCAGTTATCCAGATACGCAGTATTTT

d_call: NA
clone_size: NA
j_call: TRBJ2-1
v_call: TRBV5-1
cdr3_aa: CASSLWRSNEQFF
cdr3_nt: TGCGCCAGCAGCTTGTGGAGGTCCAATGAGCAGTTCTTC

d_call: TRBD1
clone_size: NA
j_call: TRBJ1-5
v_call: TRBV2
cdr3_aa: CASTYRGPSNQPQHF
cdr3_nt: TGTGCCAGCACTTACAGGGGCCCCAGCAATCAGCCCCAGCATTTT

d_call: NA
clone_size: once
j_call: TRBJ2-7
v_call: TRBV7-9
cdr3_aa: CASSLALAGRAYEQYF
cdr3_nt: TGTGCCAGCAGCTTAGCCCTCGCGGGACGGGCCTACGAGCAGTACTTC

d_call: NA
clone_size: NA
j_call: TRBJ2-2
v_call: TRBV6-5
cdr3_aa: CASSGPKNTGELFF
cdr3_nt: TGTGCCAGCTCTGGCCCGAAGAACACCGGGGAGCTGTTTTTT